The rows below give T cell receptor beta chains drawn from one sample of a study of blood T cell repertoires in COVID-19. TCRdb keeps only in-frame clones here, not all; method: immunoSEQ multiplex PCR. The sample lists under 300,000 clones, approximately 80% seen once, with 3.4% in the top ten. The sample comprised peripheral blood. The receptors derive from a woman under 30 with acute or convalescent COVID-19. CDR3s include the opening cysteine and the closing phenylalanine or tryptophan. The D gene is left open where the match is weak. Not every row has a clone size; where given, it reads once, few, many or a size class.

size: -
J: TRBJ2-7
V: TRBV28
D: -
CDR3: CASSTRLEISF
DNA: TGTGCCAGCAGTACTAGACTAGAAATCTCTTTC

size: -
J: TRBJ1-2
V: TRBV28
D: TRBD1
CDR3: CASSPLRQGQGGYTF
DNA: TGTGCCAGCAGTCCCCTCCGACAGGGTCAGGGTGGCTACACCTTC

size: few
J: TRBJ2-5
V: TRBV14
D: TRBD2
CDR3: CASSQGRGGGQYF
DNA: TGTGCCAGCAGCCAAGGCCGGGGGGGAGGCCAGTACTTC

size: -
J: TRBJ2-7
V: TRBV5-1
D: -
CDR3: CASSLGGTYEQYF
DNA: TGCGCCAGCAGCTTAGGGGGAACCTACGAGCAGTACTTC

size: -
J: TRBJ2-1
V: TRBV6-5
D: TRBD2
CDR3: CASSWTSGYNEQFF
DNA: TGTGCCAGCAGTTGGACTAGCGGTTACAATGAGCAGTTCTTC

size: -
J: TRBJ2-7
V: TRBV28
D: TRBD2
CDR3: CAAGAAGANSYEQYF
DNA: TGTGCCGCAGGGGCAGCGGGGGCCAACTCCTACGAGCAGTACTTC

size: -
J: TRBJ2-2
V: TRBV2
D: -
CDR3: CASSELGVAGELFF
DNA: TGTGCCAGCAGTGAATTAGGGGTCGCCGGGGAGCTGTTTTTT

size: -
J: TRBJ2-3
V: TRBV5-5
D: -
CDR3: CASSSSGVTSDTQYF
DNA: TGTGCCAGCAGCTCCTCGGGAGTAACGTCAGATACGCAGTATTTT

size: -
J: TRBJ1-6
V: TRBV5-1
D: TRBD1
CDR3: CASSLEDRDPYNSPLHF
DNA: TGCGCCAGCAGCTTGGAGGACAGGGACCCCTATAATTCACCCCTCCACTTT

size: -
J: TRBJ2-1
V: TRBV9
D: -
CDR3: CASSPSAYNEQFF
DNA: TGTGCCAGCAGCCCTTCGGCCTACAATGAGCAGTTCTTC

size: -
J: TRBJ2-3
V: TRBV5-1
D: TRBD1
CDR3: CASSKGTGGRTDTQYF
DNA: TGCGCCAGCAGCAAAGGGACAGGGGGAAGGACAGATACGCAGTATTTT

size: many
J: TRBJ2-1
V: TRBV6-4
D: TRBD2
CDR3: CASSAGTSKNEQFF
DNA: TGTGCCAGCTCCGCCGGGACTAGTAAGAATGAGCAGTTCTTC

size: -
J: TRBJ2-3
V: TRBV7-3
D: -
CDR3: CASSSGLHTDTQYF
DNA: TGTGCCAGCAGCTCGGGACTTCACACAGATACGCAGTATTTT

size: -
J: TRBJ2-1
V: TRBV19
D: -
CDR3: CASSRGGDYNEQFF
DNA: TGTGCCAGTAGCCGGGGCGGGGACTACAATGAGCAGTTCTTC

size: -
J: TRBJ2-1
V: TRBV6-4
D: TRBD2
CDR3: CASSVASGSYNEQFF
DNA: TGTGCCAGCAGTGTGGCTAGCGGCTCCTACAATGAGCAGTTCTTC

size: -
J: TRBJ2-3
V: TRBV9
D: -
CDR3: CASSVGPTAGTDTQYF
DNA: TGTGCCAGCAGCGTAGGTCCCACAGCGGGCACAGATACGCAGTATTTT

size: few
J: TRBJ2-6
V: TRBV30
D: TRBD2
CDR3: CAWRRLAGAGANVLTF
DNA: TGTGCCTGGAGAAGGCTAGCGGGAGCTGGGGCCAACGTCCTGACTTTC

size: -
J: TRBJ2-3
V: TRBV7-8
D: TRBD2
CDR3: CASSPGRDTQYF
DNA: TGTGCCAGCAGCCCCGGGAGGGATACGCAGTATTTT

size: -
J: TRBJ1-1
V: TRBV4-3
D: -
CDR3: CASSPGRGSLMNTEAFF
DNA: TGCGCCAGCAGCCCCGGAAGGGGGTCCCTAATGAACACTGAAGCTTTCTTT

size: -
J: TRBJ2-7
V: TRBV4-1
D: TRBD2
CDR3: CASSPQLAGGVHEQYF
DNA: TGCGCCAGCAGCCCCCAACTAGCGGGAGGGGTCCACGAGCAGTACTTC

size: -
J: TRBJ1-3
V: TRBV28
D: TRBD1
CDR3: CASSSYQGEKGNTIYF
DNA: TGTGCCAGCAGTTCATACCAGGGGGAAAAGGGAAACACCATATATTTT

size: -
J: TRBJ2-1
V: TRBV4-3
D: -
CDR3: CASSQDWGSGGSYNEQFF
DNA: TGCGCCAGCAGCCAAGATTGGGGTAGCGGTGGCTCCTACAATGAGCAGTTCTTC

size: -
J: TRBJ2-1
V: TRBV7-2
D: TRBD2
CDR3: CASSFTSGTYNEQFF
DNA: TGTGCCAGCAGCTTTACTAGCGGAACCTACAATGAGCAGTTCTTC

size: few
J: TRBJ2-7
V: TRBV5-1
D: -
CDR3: CASSLSSAYEQYF
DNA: TGCGCCAGCAGCTTGTCCTCCGCCTACGAGCAGTACTTC

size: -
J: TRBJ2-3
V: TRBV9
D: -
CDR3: CASSGWGGADTQYF
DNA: TGTGCCAGCAGCGGATGGGGGGGCGCAGATACGCAGTATTTT

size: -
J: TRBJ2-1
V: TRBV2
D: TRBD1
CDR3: CASSRAGGNEQFF
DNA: TGTGCCAGCAGTAGGGCAGGGGGTAATGAGCAGTTCTTC

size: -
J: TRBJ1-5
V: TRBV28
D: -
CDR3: CASSWGRHQPQHF
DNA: TGTGCCAGCAGTTGGGGGAGGCATCAGCCCCAGCATTTT

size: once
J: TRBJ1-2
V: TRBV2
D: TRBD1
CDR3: CGQLDGTGGDYTF
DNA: TGTGGCCAGCTTGATGGGACAGGGGGTGACTACACCTTC

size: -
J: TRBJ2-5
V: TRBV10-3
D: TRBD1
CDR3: CAISEGGQRETQYF
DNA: TGTGCCATCAGTGAGGGGGGACAGAGGGAGACCCAGTACTTC

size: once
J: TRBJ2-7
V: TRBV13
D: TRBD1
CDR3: CASSQGTGASYEQYF
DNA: TGTGCCAGCAGCCAAGGGACAGGGGCCTCCTACGAGCAGTACTTC

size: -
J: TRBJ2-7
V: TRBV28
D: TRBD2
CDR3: CASSLRASGRSFSYEQYF
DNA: TGTGCCAGCAGTTTAAGGGCTAGCGGGAGAAGTTTTAGCTACGAGCAGTACTTC

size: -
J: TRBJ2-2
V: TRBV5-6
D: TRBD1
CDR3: CASSSFGQGRTGELFF
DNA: TGTGCCAGCAGCTCGTTCGGACAGGGTCGCACCGGGGAGCTGTTTTTT

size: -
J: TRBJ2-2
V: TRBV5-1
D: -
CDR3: CASSYVSGSGTGELFF
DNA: TGCGCCAGCAGCTACGTTAGTGGGTCGGGCACCGGGGAGCTGTTTTTT

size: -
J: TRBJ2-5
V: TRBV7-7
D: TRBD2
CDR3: CASSLATGLAGVGETQYF
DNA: TGTGCTAGCAGCTTAGCAACAGGACTAGCGGGAGTAGGAGAGACCCAGTACTTC

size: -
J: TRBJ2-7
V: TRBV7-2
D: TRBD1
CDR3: CASSLGGTGGLEQYF
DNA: TGTGCCAGCAGCTTAGGCGGGACAGGGGGCCTGGAGCAGTACTTC

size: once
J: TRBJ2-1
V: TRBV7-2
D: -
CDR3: CASSLESGLNTNYNEQFF
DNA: TGTGCCAGCAGCTTAGAGAGTGGGCTCAACACCAACTACAATGAGCAGTTCTTC

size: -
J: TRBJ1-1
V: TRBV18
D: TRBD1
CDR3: CASSPSAGQGRLGTEAFF
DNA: TGTGCCAGCTCACCTTCGGCCGGACAGGGAAGGTTAGGCACTGAAGCTTTCTTT

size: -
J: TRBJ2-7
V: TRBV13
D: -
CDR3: CASSTGMFYEQYF
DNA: TGTGCCAGCAGCACCGGGATGTTCTACGAGCAGTACTTC

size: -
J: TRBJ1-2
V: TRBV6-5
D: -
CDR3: CASSHRLLSNYGYTF
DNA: TGTGCCAGCAGCCATCGCCTTCTAAGTAACTATGGCTACACCTTC

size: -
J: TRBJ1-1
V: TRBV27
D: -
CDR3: CASSLSGGGTEAFF
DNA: TGTGCCAGCAGTTTATCGGGGGGTGGCACTGAAGCTTTCTTT

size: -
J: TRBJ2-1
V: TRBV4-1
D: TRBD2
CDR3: CASSHLTSGRAGYNEQFF
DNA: TGCGCCAGCAGCCACCTAACTAGCGGGAGGGCGGGCTACAATGAGCAGTTCTTC

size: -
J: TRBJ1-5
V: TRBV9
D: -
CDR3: CASRSQSDQPQHF
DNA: TGTGCCAGCAGGTCCCAGAGCGATCAGCCCCAGCATTTT

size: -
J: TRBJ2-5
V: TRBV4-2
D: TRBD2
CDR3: CASSQEGSGSAETQYF
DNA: TGTGCCAGCAGCCAAGAGGGTAGCGGGAGTGCGGAGACCCAGTACTTC

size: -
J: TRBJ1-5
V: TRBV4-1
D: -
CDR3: CASSQDMMGLRGRSNQPQHF
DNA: TGCGCCAGCAGCCAAGATATGATGGGTCTGCGGGGCAGAAGCAATCAGCCCCAGCATTTT

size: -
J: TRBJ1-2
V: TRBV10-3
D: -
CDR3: CAISPPPGTKNYGYTF
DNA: TGTGCCATCAGTCCACCGCCCGGGACAAAGAACTATGGCTACACCTTC

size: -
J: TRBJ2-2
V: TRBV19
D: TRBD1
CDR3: CASSRDRGRSGELFF
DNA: TGTGCCAGTAGTAGGGACAGGGGGCGATCCGGGGAGCTGTTTTTT

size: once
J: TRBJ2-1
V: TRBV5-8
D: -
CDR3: CASSLAGQTIIYNEQFF
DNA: TGTGCCAGCAGCTTAGCGGGCCAAACAATTATCTACAATGAGCAGTTCTTC

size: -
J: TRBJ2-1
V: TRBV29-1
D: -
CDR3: CSVAAARNNEQFF
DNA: TGCAGCGTTGCAGCGGCCCGGAACAATGAGCAGTTCTTC

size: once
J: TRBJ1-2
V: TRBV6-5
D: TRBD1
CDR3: CASSRPTDRAYGYTF
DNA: TGTGCCAGCAGCCGCCCTACGGACAGGGCCTATGGCTACACCTTC

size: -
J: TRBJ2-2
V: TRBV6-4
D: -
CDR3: CASSALGAGELFF
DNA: TGTGCCAGCAGTGCCCTAGGGGCCGGGGAGCTGTTTTTT

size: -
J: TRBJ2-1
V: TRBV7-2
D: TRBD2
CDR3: CASSPRALREAEQFF
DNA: TGTGCCAGCAGCCCGAGAGCCCTGCGGGAGGCTGAGCAGTTCTTC

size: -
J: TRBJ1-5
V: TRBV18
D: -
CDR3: CASSQGGQPYSNQPQHF
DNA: TGTGCCAGCTCACAAGGTGGACAGCCTTATAGCAATCAGCCCCAGCATTTT

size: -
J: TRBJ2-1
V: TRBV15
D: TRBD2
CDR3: CATSRDRGLAGGGSYNEQFF
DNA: TGTGCCACCAGCAGAGATCGGGGACTAGCGGGAGGGGGCTCCTACAATGAGCAGTTCTTC

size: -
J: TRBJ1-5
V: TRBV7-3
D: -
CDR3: CASSLTPNQPQHF
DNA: TGTGCCAGCAGCTTAACCCCGAATCAGCCCCAGCATTTT